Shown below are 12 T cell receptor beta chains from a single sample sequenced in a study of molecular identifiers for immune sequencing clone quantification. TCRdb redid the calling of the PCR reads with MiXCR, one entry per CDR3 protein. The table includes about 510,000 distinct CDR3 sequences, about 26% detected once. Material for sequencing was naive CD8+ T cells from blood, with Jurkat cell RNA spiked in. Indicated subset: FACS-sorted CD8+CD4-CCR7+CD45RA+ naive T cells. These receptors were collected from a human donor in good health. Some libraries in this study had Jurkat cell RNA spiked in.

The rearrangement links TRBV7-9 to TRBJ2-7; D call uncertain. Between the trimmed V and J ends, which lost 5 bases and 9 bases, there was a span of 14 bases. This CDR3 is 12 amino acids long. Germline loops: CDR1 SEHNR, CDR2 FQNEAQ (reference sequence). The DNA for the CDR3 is TGTGCCAGCAGCAACTCCCAACCCCGGCAGTACTTC. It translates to CASSNSQPRQYF.

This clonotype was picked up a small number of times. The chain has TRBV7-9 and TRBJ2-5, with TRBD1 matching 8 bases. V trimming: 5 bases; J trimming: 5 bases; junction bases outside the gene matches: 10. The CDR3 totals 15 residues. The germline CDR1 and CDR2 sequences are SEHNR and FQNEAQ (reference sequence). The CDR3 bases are TGTGCCAGCAGCACGTCAGGGGGCTGGCGGGAGACCCAGTACTTC. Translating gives CASSTSGGWRETQYF.

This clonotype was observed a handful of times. The CDR3 DNA reads as TGTGCCAGCAGTTACATGACAGGGCCCGAGCAGTACTTC. Translating it yields CASSYMTGPEQYF. V usage is TRBV6-2 or TRBV6-3 and J usage is TRBJ2-7; 7 bases are shared with TRBD1. This CDR3 region has 13 residues. With 2 bases clipped from V and 6 bases from J, the junction kept 4 bases outside the gene matches. Germline CDR1 reads MNHEY; CDR2 reads SVGEGT.

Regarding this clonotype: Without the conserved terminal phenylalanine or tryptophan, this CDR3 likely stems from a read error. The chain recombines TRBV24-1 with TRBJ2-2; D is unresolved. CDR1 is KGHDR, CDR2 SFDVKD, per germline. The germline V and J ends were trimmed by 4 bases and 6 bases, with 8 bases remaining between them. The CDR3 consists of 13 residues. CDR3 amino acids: CATSEANSGELFS. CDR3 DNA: TGTGCCACCAGTGAGGCCAACTCCGGGGAGCTGTTTTCT.

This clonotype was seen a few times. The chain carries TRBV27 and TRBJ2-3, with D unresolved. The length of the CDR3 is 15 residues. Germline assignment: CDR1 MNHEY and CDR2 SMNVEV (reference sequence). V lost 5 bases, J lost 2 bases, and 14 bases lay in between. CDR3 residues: CASSPFGLHTDTQYF. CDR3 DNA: TGTGCCAGCAGTCCCTTCGGGCTTCACACAGATACGCAGTATTTT.

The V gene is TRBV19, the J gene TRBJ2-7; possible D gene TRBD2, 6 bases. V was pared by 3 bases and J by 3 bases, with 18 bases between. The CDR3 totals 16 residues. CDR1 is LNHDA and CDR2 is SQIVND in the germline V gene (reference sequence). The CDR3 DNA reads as TGTGCCAGTAGTATTGGAGGGAGAGGATATCACTACGAGCAGTACTTC. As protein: CASSIGGRGYHYEQYF.

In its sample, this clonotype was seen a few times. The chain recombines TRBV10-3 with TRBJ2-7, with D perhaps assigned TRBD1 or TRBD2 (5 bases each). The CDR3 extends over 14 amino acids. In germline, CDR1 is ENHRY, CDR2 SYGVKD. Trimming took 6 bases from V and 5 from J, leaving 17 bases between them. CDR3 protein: CAISWDPDSHEQYF. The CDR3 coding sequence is TGTGCCATCAGCTGGGACCCCGATTCGCACGAGCAGTACTTC.

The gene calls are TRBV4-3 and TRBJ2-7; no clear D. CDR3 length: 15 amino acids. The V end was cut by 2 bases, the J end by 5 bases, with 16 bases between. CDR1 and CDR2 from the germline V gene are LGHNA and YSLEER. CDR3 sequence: CASSQKITLSNEQYF. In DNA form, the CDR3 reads TGCGCCAGCAGCCAAAAGATAACCTTAAGTAACGAGCAGTACTTC.

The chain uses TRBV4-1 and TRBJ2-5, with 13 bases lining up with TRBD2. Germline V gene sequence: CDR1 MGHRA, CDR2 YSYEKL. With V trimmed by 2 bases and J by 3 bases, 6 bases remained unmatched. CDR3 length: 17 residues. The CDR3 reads CASSQTTGTSGEETQYF. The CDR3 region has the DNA TGCGCCAGCAGCCAAACTACGGGGACTAGCGGGGAAGAGACCCAGTACTTC.

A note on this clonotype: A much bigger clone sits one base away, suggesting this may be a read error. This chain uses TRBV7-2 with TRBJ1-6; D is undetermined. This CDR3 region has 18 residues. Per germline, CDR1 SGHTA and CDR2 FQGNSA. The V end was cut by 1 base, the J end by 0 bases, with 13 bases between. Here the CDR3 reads CASSLENGVSSYNSPLHF. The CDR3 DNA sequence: TGTGCCAGCAGCTTAGAGAACGGAGTAAGCTCCTATAATTCACCCCTCCACTTT.

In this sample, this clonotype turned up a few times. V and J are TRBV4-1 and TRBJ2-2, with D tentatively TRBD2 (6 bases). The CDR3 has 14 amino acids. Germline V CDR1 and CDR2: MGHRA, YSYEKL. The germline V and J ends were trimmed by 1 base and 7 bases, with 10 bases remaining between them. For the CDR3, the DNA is TGCGCCAGCAGCCAAGGAACGGAGGGCGGGGAGCTGTTTTTT. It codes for CASSQGTEGGELFF.

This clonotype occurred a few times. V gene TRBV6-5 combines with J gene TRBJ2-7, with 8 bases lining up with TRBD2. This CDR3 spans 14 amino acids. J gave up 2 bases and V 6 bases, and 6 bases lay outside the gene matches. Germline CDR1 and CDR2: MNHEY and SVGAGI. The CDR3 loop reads CASSPGGSTYEQYF. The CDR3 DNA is TGTGCCAGCAGCCCGGGGGGGTCAACCTACGAGCAGTACTTC.